The 19 T cell receptor beta chains given below trace back to one sample, sequenced in a study of blood T cell repertoires in COVID-19. Sequencing was performed with immunoSEQ multiplex PCR; in TCRdb, only in-frame clones are kept and a portion is missing. The sample contains about 130,000 clones, about 88% of which appear only once. Source material: peripheral blood. The receptor source for this set is a man aged 45 to 65 with active COVID-19.

The chain recombines TRBV3-1 (or the pseudogene TRBV3-2) with TRBJ2-3; 7 bases are shared with TRBD1. The CDR3 is 16 amino acids. Germline V gene sequence: CDR1 LGHDT, CDR2 YNNKEL (reference sequence). Trimming at V came to 8 bases and at J to 1 base, leaving 12 bases not matched to a gene. The CDR3 DNA reads as TGTGCCAGCGAATACCCGGGACAGCGATGCACAGATACGCAGTATTTT. This codes for CASEYPGQRCTDTQYF.

The genes are TRBV30 and TRBJ2-7, with 11 nucleotides matching TRBD2. Trimming took 1 base from V and 4 from J; bases not matched to a gene: 9. The CDR3 covers 16 residues. CDR1 is GTSNPN and CDR2 is SVGIG in the germline V gene (reference sequence). CDR3 sequence reads: CAWSAWTGTSGYEQYF. Here the CDR3 DNA reads TGTGCCTGGAGTGCCTGGACCGGGACTAGCGGTTACGAGCAGTACTTC. Based on the CDR3 plus reference TRBV30 and TRBJ2-7, the full variable domain is SQTIHQWPATLVQPVGSPLSLECTVEGTSNPNLYWYRQAAGRGLQLLFYSVGIGQISSEVPQNLSASRPQDRQFILSSKKLLLSDSGFYLCAWSAWTGTSGYEQYFGPGTRLTVT.

The chain combines TRBV5-4 with TRBJ2-5; D may be TRBD2 (6 bases). CDR1 and CDR2 from the germline V gene are SGHNT and YYREEE (reference sequence). The V gene lost 0 bases and the J gene lost 1 base, with 13 bases spanning the gap. CDR3 length: 16 residues. The CDR3 here is CASSLGGGASQETQYF. The CDR3 DNA is TGTGCCAGCAGCTTGGGGGGCGGGGCTTCCCAAGAGACCCAGTACTTC. The whole variable domain, remainder taken from reference TRBV5-4 and TRBJ2-5, is ETGVTQSPTHLIKTRGQQVTLRCSSQSGHNTVSWYQQALGQGPQFIFQYYREEENGRGNFPPRFSGLQFPNYSSELNVNALELDDSALYLCASSLGGGASQETQYFGPGTRLLVL.

CDR3 loop: CASSRYRGKDSPLHF. Here the CDR3 DNA reads TGTGCCAGCAGCAGATACAGGGGGAAGGATTCACCCCTCCACTTT. This chain connects TRBV5-6 to TRBJ1-6, with 8 bases aligning to TRBD1. The CDR3 is 15 residues long. V was clipped by 4 bases and J by 8 bases; unmatched bases: 8. CDR1 and CDR2 from the germline V gene are SGHDT and YYEEEE.

V and J are TRBV24-1 and TRBJ1-2; D is unresolved. The CDR3 is 15 amino acids. Trimming removed 4 bases at V and 4 bases at J, with 15 bases between. Germline CDR1 reads KGHDR; CDR2 reads SFDVKD. The DNA of the CDR3 is TGTGCCACCAGTGAGTCCCGGGATCCCCCCTATGGCTACACCTTC. Translating gives CATSESRDPPYGYTF.

This clone was found a few times. The chain has TRBV5-5 and TRBJ1-1, with 9 nucleotides matching TRBD1. Trimming at V came to 0 bases and at J to 4 bases, leaving 4 bases not matched to a gene. The CDR3 is 15 residues long. The germline gives CDR1 SGHKS, CDR2 YYEKEE (reference sequence). The CDR3 coding sequence is TGTGCCAGCAGCTTGGCGACAGGGGGATTCACTGAAGCTTTCTTT. Encoded protein: CASSLATGGFTEAFF.

The chain carries TRBV25-1 and TRBJ2-5; the match to TRBD1 covers 9 bases. There are 15 residues in the CDR3. CDR1 and CDR2 (germline): MGHDK, SYGVNS. J lost 3 bases, V lost 4 bases, and 6 bases had no gene match. CDR3 region: CASSGSGTGKETQYF. The CDR3 bases are TGTGCCAGCAGTGGGTCCGGGACAGGGAAAGAGACCCAGTACTTC.

This rearrangement joins TRBV10-2 to TRBJ1-1; D unresolved. V lost 4 bases, J lost 4 bases, and 7 bases lay in between. This CDR3 is 12 amino acids long. Germline lookup yields CDR1 WSHSY and CDR2 SAAADI. CDR3 loop: CASSVQATEAFF. CDR3 bases: TGCGCCAGCAGTGTCCAGGCCACTGAAGCTTTCTTT.

V usage is TRBV5-4 and J usage is TRBJ2-2, with 9 bases that match TRBD1. V lost 4 bases and J lost 6; bases outside the gene matches: 13. The CDR3 is 17 amino acids. Looked up from germline, CDR1 is SGHNT and CDR2 is YYREEE (reference sequence). DNA for the CDR3: TGTGCCAGCAGCCTATACCGACAGGGGGGGAGTCCCGGGGAGCTGTTTTTT. Translation gives CASSLYRQGGSPGELFF.

About this clone itself: The sample has other DNA sequences that encode this CDR3 too. V gene TRBV19 combines with J gene TRBJ1-6; 8 nucleotides match TRBD1. The J segment lost 7 bases and the V segment lost 3 bases, leaving 5 bases of the junction unmatched. The germline gives CDR1 LNHDA, CDR2 SQIVND (reference sequence). The CDR3 sequence is 15 residues long. Written as DNA, the CDR3 is TGTGCCAGTAGTATGGGGACAGGAGGAAATTCACCCCTCCACTTT. It yields the protein CASSMGTGGNSPLHF.

The V and J genes are TRBV5-1 and TRBJ2-5, with D possibly matching TRBD2 (7 bases). V was pared by 3 bases and J by 1 base, with 13 bases between. This CDR3 is built from 15 residues. Germline loops: CDR1 SGHRS, CDR2 YFSETQ. CDR3 protein: CASSSFAGAQETQYF. The CDR3 DNA follows: TGCGCCAGCAGCTCATTCGCGGGGGCCCAAGAGACCCAGTACTTC.

The chain links TRBV7-3 to TRBJ2-3; perhaps TRBD1 as D (5 bases). The CDR3 runs 14 residues. V was pared by 0 bases and J by 5 bases, with 9 bases between. CDR1 is SGHTA, CDR2 FQGTGA, per germline. CDR3 DNA: TGTGCCAGCAGCTTAACAGGGGTTATAGATACGCAGTATTTT. The encoded protein is CASSLTGVIDTQYF.

The gene calls are TRBV29-1 and TRBJ2-6; D not resolved. Germline V gives CDR1 SQVTM, CDR2 ANQGSEA. The CDR3 is 16 residues long. V was cut by 4 bases and J by 0 bases, with 13 bases left in between. CDR3 bases: TGCAGCGTTGCAAGTCGATTAGTCTCTGGGGCCAACGTCCTGACTTTC. Protein: CSVASRLVSGANVLTF.

The chain joins TRBV27 to TRBJ1-5; no reliable D call. CDR3 length: 17 residues. CDR1 is MNHEY, CDR2 SMNVEV, per germline (reference sequence). V lost 8 bases and J 4 bases, leaving 24 bases between the germline ends. The DNA for the CDR3 is TGTGCCAGCCGCGTGTCATATGGAGGCGTGAGGAATCAGCCCCAGCATTTT. This gives the protein CASRVSYGGVRNQPQHF.

The chain recombines TRBV19 with TRBJ1-2; 8 nucleotides line up with TRBD1. J was trimmed by 2 bases and V by 6 bases; bases with no gene match: 8. The CDR3 has 15 residues. Germline values: CDR1 LNHDA, CDR2 SQIVND (reference sequence). The CDR3 loop is CASRIRGRRNYGYTF. CDR3 DNA: TGTGCCAGTAGGATCAGGGGGCGCAGGAACTATGGCTACACCTTC.

This clone was detected once. The chain links TRBV9 to TRBJ1-5, with D perhaps matching TRBD1 (5 bases). Germline V gene data show CDR1 as SGDLS and CDR2 as YYNGEE. Trimming took 2 bases from V and 0 from J, leaving 9 bases between them. The CDR3 contains 15 residues. CDR3 nucleotides: TGTGCCAGCAGCGTGGGGGGAAATAGCAATCAGCCCCAGCATTTT. This codes for CASSVGGNSNQPQHF.

The J gene is TRBJ1-1, the V gene TRBV5-1; D is uncertain. The V gene lost 0 bases and the J gene lost 7 bases, with 10 bases spanning the gap. The CDR3 extends over 13 amino acids. CDR1 and CDR2 from the germline V gene are SGHRS and YFSETQ. The CDR3: CASSLENTDEAFF. CDR3 nucleotide sequence: TGCGCCAGCAGCTTGGAAAACACAGATGAAGCTTTCTTT.

The chain is built from TRBV12-3 or TRBV12-4 and TRBJ2-1, with 10 bases lining up with TRBD2. V lost 3 bases, J lost 12 bases, and 2 bases stayed unmatched. The CDR3 loop spans 12 amino acids. The chain's CDR3 is CASSFSGRLQFF. The CDR3 DNA follows: TGTGCCAGCAGTTTTAGCGGGAGGCTGCAGTTCTTC.

The chain employs TRBV19 and TRBJ1-2; D is unclear. Looked up from germline, CDR1 is LNHDA and CDR2 is SQIVND (reference sequence). The CDR3 extends over 13 amino acids. Trimming pared 5 bases from V and 0 bases from J, leaving 7 bases between. The CDR3 DNA reads as TGTGCCAGTAGTCCCGGTACTAACTATGGCTACACCTTC. As protein: CASSPGTNYGYTF.